These T cell receptor beta chains were read from a single sample in a study of T cell responses to AZD1222 COVID-19 vaccine. Measured with immunoSEQ multiplex PCR; TCRdb has only the in-frame clones, and not every one. Of about 110,000 clones in the sample, approximately 90% were seen once. The material sequenced was peripheral blood, taken 28 days after the second AZD1222 dose. These TCRs come from an adult who received the AZD1222 COVID-19 vaccine. Each CDR3 is given with its conserved first and last residue. The order of the fields is clone size, J gene, V gene, D gene, CDR3 protein, CDR3 DNA. D genes are given only for firm matches. Expanded clones are given a class, and other clones once, few, many or no size at all.

clone size: -
J gene: TRBJ2-3
V gene: TRBV18
D gene: TRBD2
CDR3 protein: CASSPTSGRRSTDTQYF
CDR3 DNA: TGTGCCAGCTCACCTACTAGCGGACGACGTAGCACAGATACGCAGTATTTT

clone size: -
J gene: TRBJ2-3
V gene: TRBV28
D gene: -
CDR3 protein: CASSLADRSTDTQYF
CDR3 DNA: TGTGCCAGCAGCTTAGCCGACAGATCCACAGATACGCAGTATTTT

clone size: -
J gene: TRBJ1-6
V gene: TRBV12-3/TRBV12-4
D gene: -
CDR3 protein: CASSSYRNSPLHF
CDR3 DNA: TGTGCCAGCAGTTCCTACAGGAATTCACCCCTCCACTTT

clone size: once
J gene: TRBJ1-5
V gene: TRBV3-1/TRBV3-2
D gene: -
CDR3 protein: CASSQDRRQPQHF
CDR3 DNA: TGTGCCAGCAGCCAAGATAGGAGACAGCCCCAGCATTTT

clone size: -
J gene: TRBJ2-1
V gene: TRBV5-1
D gene: TRBD2
CDR3 protein: CASSLGLAGGGYEQFF
CDR3 DNA: TGCGCCAGCAGCTTGGGACTAGCGGGAGGGGGCTATGAGCAGTTCTTC

clone size: -
J gene: TRBJ2-1
V gene: TRBV5-5
D gene: -
CDR3 protein: CASSHQGGVITGEQFF
CDR3 DNA: TGTGCCAGCAGCCATCAAGGAGGGGTTATAACCGGTGAGCAGTTCTTC

clone size: -
J gene: TRBJ2-7
V gene: TRBV5-1
D gene: -
CDR3 protein: CASSLEGPYEQYF
CDR3 DNA: TGCGCCAGCAGCTTGGAGGGGCCCTACGAGCAGTACTTC

clone size: -
J gene: TRBJ1-2
V gene: TRBV5-1
D gene: -
CDR3 protein: CASSLVQGRYTF
CDR3 DNA: TGCGCCAGCAGCTTGGTCCAGGGAAGGTACACCTTC

clone size: -
J gene: TRBJ2-3
V gene: TRBV7-2
D gene: -
CDR3 protein: CASSVADTQYF
CDR3 DNA: TGTGCCAGCAGCGTCGCAGATACGCAGTATTTT

clone size: -
J gene: TRBJ1-2
V gene: TRBV19
D gene: -
CDR3 protein: CASSRLSWGHGYTF
CDR3 DNA: TGTGCCAGTAGCAGATTGAGCTGGGGCCATGGCTACACCTTC

clone size: -
J gene: TRBJ2-2
V gene: TRBV5-5
D gene: -
CDR3 protein: CASSSLQGDTGELFF
CDR3 DNA: TGTGCCAGCAGCTCGCTACAGGGAGACACCGGGGAGCTGTTTTTT

clone size: -
J gene: TRBJ1-3
V gene: TRBV5-1
D gene: -
CDR3 protein: CASSWGFENTIYF
CDR3 DNA: TGCGCCAGCAGTTGGGGGTTTGAAAACACCATATATTTT

clone size: -
J gene: TRBJ2-1
V gene: TRBV7-9
D gene: TRBD1
CDR3 protein: CASSWGQGIEQFF
CDR3 DNA: TGTGCCAGCAGCTGGGGACAGGGGATTGAGCAGTTCTTC

clone size: -
J gene: TRBJ1-4
V gene: TRBV18
D gene: -
CDR3 protein: CASSPRVTTNEKLFF
CDR3 DNA: TGTGCCAGCTCACCCCGGGTGACAACTAATGAAAAACTGTTTTTT

clone size: -
J gene: TRBJ1-1
V gene: TRBV19
D gene: TRBD1
CDR3 protein: CASSSQGLMPFF
CDR3 DNA: TGTGCCAGTAGTTCACAGGGGCTGATGCCTTTCTTT

clone size: -
J gene: TRBJ1-1
V gene: TRBV14
D gene: -
CDR3 protein: CASSQVGGWGTEAFF
CDR3 DNA: TGTGCCAGCAGCCAAGTAGGGGGTTGGGGGACTGAAGCTTTCTTT

clone size: -
J gene: TRBJ2-2
V gene: TRBV5-1
D gene: -
CDR3 protein: CASSPRGQNTGELFF
CDR3 DNA: TGCGCCAGCAGCCCCCGAGGACAGAACACCGGGGAGCTGTTTTTT

clone size: -
J gene: TRBJ1-1
V gene: TRBV12-3/TRBV12-4
D gene: -
CDR3 protein: CASSSYRAVSFF
CDR3 DNA: TGTGCCAGCAGTTCCTACAGAGCTGTGTCTTTCTTT

clone size: -
J gene: TRBJ1-5
V gene: TRBV7-9
D gene: -
CDR3 protein: CASSLGQGDQPQHF
CDR3 DNA: TGTGCCAGCAGCTTAGGGCAAGGAGATCAGCCCCAGCATTTT

clone size: once
J gene: TRBJ1-4
V gene: TRBV27
D gene: -
CDR3 protein: CASSFLASSGEKLFF
CDR3 DNA: TGTGCCAGCAGTTTTTTGGCCTCCAGTGGGGAAAAACTGTTTTTT

clone size: -
J gene: TRBJ1-5
V gene: TRBV6-5
D gene: TRBD1
CDR3 protein: CASSFQGAGQPQHF
CDR3 DNA: TGTGCCAGCAGTTTCCAGGGGGCTGGTCAGCCCCAGCATTTT

clone size: large
J gene: TRBJ2-1
V gene: TRBV7-8
D gene: TRBD2
CDR3 protein: CASSPSSGVNNEQFF
CDR3 DNA: TGTGCCAGCAGCCCAAGTAGCGGGGTTAACAATGAGCAGTTCTTC

clone size: once
J gene: TRBJ2-2
V gene: TRBV11-2
D gene: TRBD1
CDR3 protein: CASSTRTGAGELFF
CDR3 DNA: TGTGCCAGCAGCACCCGTACAGGGGCCGGGGAGCTGTTTTTT

clone size: -
J gene: TRBJ1-5
V gene: TRBV19
D gene: -
CDR3 protein: CASRLDDGGNQPQHF
CDR3 DNA: TGTGCCAGTAGATTAGACGACGGGGGCAATCAGCCCCAGCATTTT

clone size: -
J gene: TRBJ2-2
V gene: TRBV5-1
D gene: TRBD1
CDR3 protein: CASSFRQGTGTGELFF
CDR3 DNA: TGCGCCAGCAGCTTTCGACAGGGGACGGGCACCGGGGAGCTGTTTTTT

clone size: -
J gene: TRBJ2-7
V gene: TRBV4-1
D gene: -
CDR3 protein: CASSPTTPYEQYF
CDR3 DNA: TGCGCCAGCAGCCCCACGACCCCCTATGAGCAGTACTTC

clone size: -
J gene: TRBJ2-2
V gene: TRBV5-1
D gene: TRBD2
CDR3 protein: CASSLGLAGTGELFF
CDR3 DNA: TGCGCCAGCAGCTTGGGACTAGCGGGGACCGGGGAGCTGTTTTTT

clone size: -
J gene: TRBJ1-2
V gene: TRBV3-1/TRBV3-2
D gene: -
CDR3 protein: CASSQVGRAGAPNYGYTF
CDR3 DNA: TGTGCCAGCAGCCAAGTGGGAAGGGCAGGGGCACCTAACTATGGCTACACCTTC

clone size: -
J gene: TRBJ1-1
V gene: TRBV7-8
D gene: -
CDR3 protein: CASSLEGGGLNTEAFF
CDR3 DNA: TGTGCCAGCAGCTTAGAAGGGGGAGGGTTGAACACTGAAGCTTTCTTT

clone size: few
J gene: TRBJ2-1
V gene: TRBV19
D gene: TRBD1
CDR3 protein: CASSINRGPYNEQFF
CDR3 DNA: TGTGCCAGTAGTATAAACAGGGGGCCCTACAATGAGCAGTTCTTC

clone size: -
J gene: TRBJ1-5
V gene: TRBV10-2
D gene: -
CDR3 protein: CASIKGKDQPQHF
CDR3 DNA: TGCGCCAGCATAAAAGGGAAGGATCAGCCCCAGCATTTT

clone size: -
J gene: TRBJ2-2
V gene: TRBV7-3
D gene: -
CDR3 protein: CASSRGQGSTGELFF
CDR3 DNA: TGTGCCAGCAGCCGGGGGCAGGGAAGCACCGGGGAGCTGTTTTTT

clone size: once
J gene: TRBJ2-3
V gene: TRBV7-2
D gene: TRBD2
CDR3 protein: CASSSVLAGELADTQYF
CDR3 DNA: TGTGCCAGCAGCTCTGTCCTAGCGGGAGAGTTAGCAGATACGCAGTATTTT

clone size: -
J gene: TRBJ2-3
V gene: TRBV11-2
D gene: -
CDR3 protein: CASSLVGHSTDTQYF
CDR3 DNA: TGTGCCAGCAGCTTAGTGGGACACAGCACAGATACGCAGTATTTT

clone size: -
J gene: TRBJ1-3
V gene: TRBV3-1/TRBV3-2
D gene: -
CDR3 protein: CASSQDGVQTFAGNTIYF
CDR3 DNA: TGTGCCAGCAGCCAAGATGGGGTGCAGACGTTTGCTGGAAACACCATATATTTT

clone size: -
J gene: TRBJ1-2
V gene: TRBV12-3/TRBV12-4
D gene: -
CDR3 protein: CASSLARGGYTF
CDR3 DNA: TGTGCCAGCAGTTTAGCTCGGGGTGGCTACACCTTC

clone size: -
J gene: TRBJ1-1
V gene: TRBV10-3
D gene: TRBD1
CDR3 protein: CATANSGGANTEAFF
CDR3 DNA: TGTGCCACCGCGAACTCAGGGGGCGCGAACACTGAAGCTTTCTTT

clone size: once
J gene: TRBJ2-1
V gene: TRBV9
D gene: TRBD2
CDR3 protein: CASSVMTSGGLYNEQFF
CDR3 DNA: TGTGCCAGCAGCGTTATGACTAGCGGGGGCCTTTACAATGAGCAGTTCTTC

clone size: -
J gene: TRBJ1-1
V gene: TRBV25-1
D gene: -
CDR3 protein: CASSGSGRTEAFF
CDR3 DNA: TGTGCCAGCAGTGGGTCAGGACGAACTGAAGCTTTCTTT

clone size: -
J gene: TRBJ1-2
V gene: TRBV5-6
D gene: TRBD1
CDR3 protein: CASSQISGTGLTDYGYTF
CDR3 DNA: TGTGCCAGCAGCCAAATTTCCGGGACAGGGCTTACGGACTATGGCTACACCTTC

clone size: -
J gene: TRBJ2-2
V gene: TRBV7-6
D gene: TRBD1
CDR3 protein: CASRRDRGLATNTGELFF
CDR3 DNA: TGTGCCAGCAGGCGGGACAGGGGGCTTGCAACGAACACCGGGGAGCTGTTTTTT